The 30 T cell receptor beta chains given below trace back to one sample, sequenced in a study of long-term antiretroviral therapy in people with HIV. The run of the v3.0 immunoSEQ assay was at survey level. Repertoires were generated with immunoSEQ multiplex PCR, while TCRdb's copy carries only in-frame clones and drops some. Among roughly 45,000 clones listed, about 86% were seen once. The sample was unsorted PBMCs, taken 0.8 years after starting antiretroviral therapy. Every receptor here comes from a woman between 18 and 30 years old with HIV.

The chain couples TRBV19 to TRBJ2-1; tentative D call: TRBD2 (6 bases). CDR3 length: 13 residues. Trimming took 10 bases from V and 6 from J, leaving 16 bases between them. CDR1 LNHDA and CDR2 SQIVND come from the germline V gene (reference sequence). CDR3 loop: CATLSGRGNEQFF. The CDR3 coding sequence is TGTGCCACACTCTCCGGGCGGGGCAATGAGCAGTTCTTC. Using reference TRBV19 and TRBJ2-1 for the parts outside the CDR3, the full variable domain is DGGITQSPKYLFRKEGQNVTLSCEQNLNHDAMYWYRQDPGQGLRLIYYSQIVNDFQKGDIAEGYSVSREKKESFPLTVTSAQKNPTAFYLCATLSGRGNEQFFGPGTRLTVL.

The chain recombines TRBV11-2 with TRBJ1-1; D perhaps matches TRBD1 (5 bases). The ends were cut back, 6 bases at V and 4 bases at J, with 15 bases in the middle. This CDR3 region has 14 residues. Germline values: CDR1 SGHAT, CDR2 FQNNGV. This CDR3 reads CASSLMYGGTEAFF. The CDR3 DNA is TGTGCCAGCAGTCTTATGTACGGGGGCACTGAAGCTTTCTTT.

This clone was observed a single time. The rearrangement joins TRBV19 to TRBJ1-5, with a tentative D call TRBD1 (5 bases). Per the germline V gene, CDR1 is LNHDA and CDR2 is SQIVND (reference sequence). The CDR3 has 15 residues. V was trimmed by 3 bases and J by 2 bases, leaving 11 bases between them. CDR3 amino acids: CASSISQGGNQPQHF. The DNA of the CDR3 is TGTGCCAGTAGTATCTCTCAGGGTGGCAATCAGCCCCAGCATTTT.

This chain uses TRBV23-1 with TRBJ2-7; 8 bases agree with TRBD1. TRBV23-1 is identified as an open reading frame with a role that is uncertain. The CDR3 sequence is 15 residues long. J lost 4 bases, V lost 3 bases, and 8 bases had no gene match. The CDR3 DNA reads TGCGCCAGCAGTCAGGTGGACAGGGCGGGATACGAGCAGTACTTC. Translating it yields CASSQVDRAGYEQYF.

The chain joins TRBV10-3 to TRBJ2-7; 7 nucleotides match TRBD1. V lost 4 bases, J lost 0 bases, and 9 bases stayed unmatched. Germline assignment: CDR1 ENHRY and CDR2 SYGVKD. CDR3 length: 16 residues. The CDR3 sequence is CAISAYAQGDSYEQYF. The DNA of the CDR3 is TGTGCCATCAGTGCTTACGCCCAGGGGGACTCCTACGAGCAGTACTTC.

The genes are TRBV11-3 and TRBJ2-3; D unresolved. CDR3 length: 14 amino acids. Between the trimmed V and J ends, which lost 1 base and 11 bases, there was a span of 16 bases. Germline V CDR1 and CDR2: SGHNT, YENEEA. CDR3 nucleotide sequence: TGTGCCAGCAGCTTAGTAGGTTCGTCCCTGGAGCAGTATTTT. This codes for CASSLVGSSLEQYF. The full variable domain, in which reference TRBV11-3 and TRBJ2-3 provide the parts outside the CDR3, is EAGVVQSPRYKIIEKKQPVAFWCNPISGHNTLYWYLQNLGQGPELLIRYENEEAVDDSQLPKDRFSAERLKGVDSTLKIQPAELGDSAVYLCASSLVGSSLEQYFGPGTRLTVL.

A few counts support this clone. The chain carries TRBV6-5 and TRBJ2-7, with a tentative D call TRBD2 (6 bases). Germline V gene data show CDR1 as MNHEY and CDR2 as SVGAGI. This CDR3 spans 14 amino acids. The germline V and J ends were trimmed by 0 bases and 7 bases, with 13 bases remaining between them. The DNA for the CDR3 is TGTGCCAGCAGTTACTCGAGGTTAGGAGGGGAGCAGTACTTC. Residues: CASSYSRLGGEQYF.

The V call is TRBV19, the J call TRBJ2-1, with 9 bases that match TRBD2. This CDR3 has 17 amino acids. Germline V gene data show CDR1 as LNHDA and CDR2 as SQIVND (reference sequence). V was clipped by 4 bases and J by 9 bases; unmatched bases: 16. CDR3 DNA: TGTGCCAGTAGTACCGGGAGGACTAGCGCCCCCAGGGGTGAGCAGTTCTTC. Encoded protein: CASSTGRTSAPRGEQFF.

The V and J genes are TRBV27 and TRBJ2-7; D gene uncertain. Germline-derived CDR1 and CDR2 are MNHEY and SMNVEV (reference sequence). The CDR3 is 13 residues long. V lost 2 bases and J lost 3, with 8 bases in between. DNA for the CDR3: TGTGCCAGCAGTTTAGACTCGGGCTACGAGCAGTACTTC. Translation: CASSLDSGYEQYF.

J is TRBJ2-7 and V is TRBV5-4; D may be TRBD2 (6 bases). This CDR3 has 15 amino acids. The germline gives CDR1 SGHNT, CDR2 YYREEE (reference sequence). V was shortened by 4 bases and J by 3 bases, with 17 bases between the two germline ends. CDR3 loop: CASSGGSGAFYEQYF. CDR3 DNA: TGTGCCAGCAGCGGGGGGTCGGGAGCCTTCTACGAGCAGTACTTC.

The chain combines TRBV7-9 with TRBJ2-1; D might be TRBD2 (5 bases). Trimming pared 5 bases from V and 7 bases from J, leaving 12 bases between. The CDR3 is made up of 13 amino acids. The germline V gene encodes CDR1 SEHNR and CDR2 FQNEAQ (reference sequence). CDR3 sequence reads: CASSRLRGNEQFF. DNA of the CDR3: TGTGCCAGCAGCCGCTTACGGGGTAATGAGCAGTTCTTC.

This sequence joins TRBV5-4 and TRBJ2-5, with 9 bases lining up with TRBD1. Germline CDR1 and CDR2: SGHNT and YYREEE (reference sequence). The V gene end was trimmed by 6 bases and the J gene end by 5 bases; junction bases not matched to a gene: 14. The CDR3 is made up of 16 amino acids. CDR3 residues: CASNMETRTGDETQYF. CDR3 coding DNA: TGTGCCAGCAACATGGAAACCCGGACAGGGGACGAGACCCAGTACTTC.

This rearrangement joins TRBV10-3 to TRBJ1-1, with D possibly being TRBD1 (5 bases). The V gene's germline CDR1 is ENHRY and CDR2 SYGVKD. The V end was cut by 0 bases, the J end by 6 bases, with 14 bases between. The CDR3 is made up of 15 amino acids. CDR3 sequence (DNA): TGTGCCATCAGTGAGTCGTTCTTAGGGGCTTCTGAAGCTTTCTTT. Its translation: CAISESFLGASEAFF.

The CDR3 protein is CASSLWGAEAFF. For the CDR3, the DNA is TGTGCCAGCAGCTTATGGGGGGCTGAAGCTTTCTTT. V usage is TRBV7-9 and J usage is TRBJ1-1; D is perhaps TRBD1 (5 bases). The CDR3 runs to 12 residues. Trimming removed 2 bases from V and 6 bases from J, with 7 bases in between. The V gene's germline CDR1 is SEHNR and CDR2 FQNEAQ (reference sequence).

The V gene is TRBV6-5, the J gene TRBJ2-4; 8 nucleotides align to TRBD2. Germline CDR1 reads MNHEY; CDR2 reads SVGAGI. J was trimmed by 8 bases and V by 5 bases; bases with no gene match: 5. This CDR3 spans 13 amino acids. The CDR3 DNA follows: TGTGCCAGCAGTATGGGACTAGAGTACATTCAGTACTTC. Amino acid sequence: CASSMGLEYIQYF.

The chain joins TRBV7-2 to TRBJ2-7, with TRBD2 matching over 11 bases. Germline CDR1 SGHTA, CDR2 FQGNSA. Trimming removed 1 base from V and 8 bases from J; junction bases left unmatched: 4. The CDR3 totals 14 residues. The CDR3 DNA is TGTGCCAGCAGCTTAGTACTAGCGGGAGATAAGCAGTACTTC. This translates into CASSLVLAGDKQYF.

This clone was observed a few times. The V call is TRBV19, the J call TRBJ2-4; the D gene is possibly TRBD1 (5 bases). The CDR3 totals 16 residues. Trimming removed 2 bases from V and 2 bases from J, with 13 bases in between. The germline gives CDR1 LNHDA, CDR2 SQIVND (reference sequence). The CDR3 region is CASSIFPQGTKNIQYF. The CDR3 DNA reads TGTGCCAGTAGTATATTCCCCCAGGGAACCAAAAACATTCAGTACTTC.

The J gene is TRBJ2-5, the V gene TRBV5-4; D may correspond to TRBD1 or TRBD2 (5 bases each). The J call may be wrong; the DNA end is better matched by TRBJ2-7. CDR1 is SGHNT, CDR2 YYREEE, per germline (reference sequence). The CDR3 totals 14 residues. The CDR3 region is CASSLPGRNYEQYF. CDR3 DNA sequence: TGTGCCAGCAGCTTACCGGGACGGAATTACGAGCAGTACTTC.

V usage is TRBV5-1 and J usage is TRBJ2-3; TRBD2 agrees at 11 bases. The CDR3 has 20 amino acids. The junction had 14 bases not matched to a gene; V was cut back by 1 base and J by 1 base. CDR1 and CDR2 from the germline V gene are SGHRS and YFSETQ. The CDR3 sequence is CASSLRGTSGSQGGTDTQYF. The CDR3 bases are TGCGCCAGCAGCTTGCGGGGTACTAGCGGGAGCCAAGGAGGCACAGATACGCAGTATTTT.

A remark on this clone: A read error may produce the germline difference seen at one junction end. This chain uses TRBV7-7 with TRBJ2-1; D possibly uses TRBD1 or TRBD2 (6 bases each). This CDR3 contains 13 residues. From germline, CDR1 is SSHAT and CDR2 FNYEAQ (reference sequence). CDR3 in amino acids: CASSLGGRSEQFF. CDR3 DNA sequence: TGTGCTAGCAGCTTAGGGGGGAGGTCTGAGCAGTTCTTC.

The CDR3 loop reads CASSQTDYSNQPQHF. In DNA, the CDR3 is TGCGCCAGCAGCCAGACAGACTATAGCAATCAGCCCCAGCATTTT. The chain uses TRBV4-1 and TRBJ1-5, with D possibly TRBD1 on 5 matching bases. The CDR3 runs to 15 residues. Trimming left V 3 bases short and J 0 bases short, with 9 bases between. The germline gives CDR1 MGHRA, CDR2 YSYEKL.

V usage is TRBV25-1 and J usage is TRBJ1-1; D ambiguous. Germline-derived CDR1 and CDR2 are MGHDK and SYGVNS. This CDR3 spans 12 amino acids. Trimming took off 3 bases at V and 7 bases at J, with 9 bases between the two ends. The CDR3 bases are TGTGCCAGCAGTGACGGCCGCCTTGAAGCTTTCTTT. It specifies CASSDGRLEAFF.

V and J are TRBV11-1 and TRBJ1-1; 8 positions agree with TRBD1. J lost 8 bases, V lost 2 bases, and 4 bases had no gene match. Germline loops: CDR1 SGHAT, CDR2 FQDESV (reference sequence). CDR3 length: 13 amino acids. The CDR3 DNA reads as TGTGCCAGCAGCTTACAGGGGGCGAGAGAAGCTTTCTTT. Its translation: CASSLQGAREAFF. The complete variable domain, with remaining parts taken from reference TRBV11-1 and TRBJ1-1, reads EAEVAQSPRYKITEKSQAVAFWCDPISGHATLYWYRQILGQGPELLVQFQDESVVDDSQLPKDRFSAERLKGVDSTLKIQPAELGDSAMYLCASSLQGAREAFFGQGTRLTVV.

The chain employs TRBV6-1 and TRBJ2-7; either TRBD1 or TRBD2 may supply D (5 bases each). The CDR3 extends over 13 amino acids. With 3 bases removed from V and 3 bases from J, the gap between germline ends came to 9 bases. The germline V gene encodes CDR1 MNHNS and CDR2 SASEGT. In DNA, the CDR3 is TGTGCCAGCAGTGACCGGGACGTCTACGAGCAGTACTTC. Its protein product is CASSDRDVYEQYF.

This rearrangement joins TRBV18 to TRBJ2-5, with D possibly being TRBD2 (6 bases). The CDR3 loop spans 14 amino acids. V shed 6 bases and J shed 5 bases, with 16 bases lying between them. The germline gives CDR1 KGHSH, CDR2 LQKENI. In DNA, the CDR3 is TGTGCCAGCTCGCGGGACGACCCTCGGGAGACCCAGTACTTC. This translates into CASSRDDPRETQYF.

This clone occurred once. The chain has TRBV9 and TRBJ2-1; 11 bases line up with TRBD2. CDR3 length equals 14 residues. The germline V gene encodes CDR1 SGDLS and CDR2 YYNGEE. Trimming took 7 bases from V and 5 from J; bases not matched to a gene: 5. The CDR3 DNA sequence: TGTGCCAGCGGCACTAGCGGGGGTCACAATGAGCAGTTCTTC. This sequence encodes CASGTSGGHNEQFF.

The chain combines TRBV5-1 with TRBJ1-2; 7 bases are a match to TRBD1. The CDR3 sequence is 13 residues long. J gave up 8 bases and V 0 bases, and 4 bases lay outside the gene matches. Per the germline V gene, CDR1 is SGHRS and CDR2 is YFSETQ. This CDR3 is CASSLAQGEGYTF. Written as DNA, the CDR3 is TGCGCCAGCAGCTTGGCCCAGGGGGAGGGCTACACCTTC.

This chain joins TRBV4-2 and TRBJ2-7; D might be TRBD2 (6 bases). The germline CDR1 and CDR2 sequences are LGHNA and YNFKEQ. There are 17 residues in the CDR3. V was pared by 2 bases and J by 0 bases, with 17 bases between. CDR3 region: CASSQTPPPTSSYEQYF. The CDR3 nucleotides are TGTGCCAGCAGCCAAACTCCTCCCCCGACTAGCTCCTACGAGCAGTACTTC.

This chain connects TRBV6-5 to TRBJ2-1; the D gene is possibly TRBD2 (6 bases). Germline V gene lookup returns CDR1 MNHEY and CDR2 SVGAGI. This CDR3 has 12 residues. V was shortened by 7 bases and J by 7 bases, with 11 bases between the two germline ends. The CDR3 sequence: CASTSGGNEQFF. The CDR3 coding sequence is TGTGCCAGCACCTCCGGGGGAAATGAGCAGTTCTTC.

This chain connects TRBV9 to TRBJ2-3, with unresolved D. The V gene's germline CDR1 is SGDLS and CDR2 YYNGEE. The CDR3 runs to 17 residues. The V end lost 0 bases, the J end lost 0 bases, and 14 bases lay between the germline ends. The DNA for the CDR3 is TGTGCCAGCAGCGTAGCCGGCCGAAAGAGTAGCACAGATACGCAGTATTTT. Encoded protein: CASSVAGRKSSTDTQYF.